The TCR beta chain described here comes from a study of technical replicates of blood from a few donors. Data came from immunoSEQ multiplex PCR; TCRdb stores just in-frame clones and leaves some out. The sample lists 90,000 to 100,000 clones, about 94% occurring once. The CDR3 consists of 13 residues. With 4 bases clipped from V and 4 bases from J, the junction kept 4 bases outside the gene matches. The germline gives CDR1 SQVTM, CDR2 ANQGSEA. The sequence was collected from a human donor in good health. The V gene is TRBV29-1, the J gene TRBJ1-2, with 9 bases that match TRBD1. The sequencing input was T cells isolated from PBMCs. The CDR3 bases are TGCAGCGTTGTACCGGGACAGGGCTATGGCTACACCTTC. It yields the protein CSVVPGQGYGYTF.